This T cell receptor (beta chain) was obtained from a study of Ad26.COV2.S vaccination and SARS-CoV-2 variants. Background on the study: Intramuscular Ad26.COV2.S doses were given once or twice, 56 days apart.

Comments on this clone: Its cognate antigen is unknown.

Study outcomes and limitations: After vaccination, reports described spike-specific CD8+ and CD4+ T cell responses as showing substantial breadth.

The treatment: some 19 received Ad26.COV2.S at low or high dose, single or two shots; about 5 received placebo; per-sample allocation not given. Specimen acquisition occurred on day 63 following the initial vaccine or placebo injection. Boston provided a donor who was an adult aged 18-55 years. Wuhan-strain SARS-CoV-2 spike was expressed by the Ad26 vector that made up the vaccine. Method: immunoSEQ multiplex PCR; TCRdb's copy keeps in-frame clones and lacks some. The sample records approximately 350,000 clones, 83% being singletons. The source is a person between 18 and 60 years old who received the Ad26.COV2.S COVID-19 vaccine or a placebo. Sequences were derived from peripheral blood, sampled in a trial of Ad26.COV2.S vaccine versus placebo.

For the CDR3, the DNA is TGTGCCAGCAGTCCCGGACAGGGTTACAATGAGCAGTTCTTC. This gives the protein CASSPGQGYNEQFF. V gene TRBV6-6 combines with J gene TRBJ2-1; 8 nucleotides line up with TRBD1. The CDR3 is 14 amino acids. The V and J ends lost 5 bases and 4 bases, in that order; junction bases with no gene match: 4. Germline lookup yields CDR1 MNHNY and CDR2 SVGAGI (reference sequence).